These 8 T cell receptor beta chains originate from one sample sequenced in a study of human T cells and chemical hapten exposure (dated by TCRdb to the early 2020s). The library was produced with RACE. TCRdb shows the sequencer as NextSeq 500. The public sequencing data were trimmed at Q25 with fastp and processed into clonotypes with MiXCR by TCRdb, which kept only in-frame beta chains. Rows matching on CDR3 protein sequence are summarized as one entry with the most common DNA and genes. For this sample the table gives approximately 89,000 distinct CDR3 sequences, of which about 6.6% were detected only once. Together, the top ten hold approximately 1.2% of the sample. This specimen's time point label, per the study, means: patch test 2, 6 weeks after DPC sensitization. The label giving this sample's treatment or condition can be read as: therapeutic diphenylcyclopropenone sensitization with weekly scalp DPC.

The material was whole blood, obtained in connection with sensitization to the hapten diphenylcyclopropenone (DPC). The receptors originated from a woman in her twenties or thirties with alopecia areata. Some clones in this sample may be carry-over from other donors' samples.

The chain is built from TRBV2 and TRBJ2-7; tentatively, D is TRBD2 (5 bases). V was pared by 2 bases and J by 3 bases, with 8 bases between. The CDR3 is 13 residues long. Germline loops: CDR1 SNHLY, CDR2 FYNNEI. The CDR3 region has the DNA TGTGCCAGCAGTGAACGGGAAATCTACGAGCAGTACTTC. This gives the protein CASSEREIYEQYF.

This clonotype occurred a few times. The chain recombines TRBV7-9 with TRBJ2-1; D may match TRBD1 or TRBD2 (8 bases each). With 5 bases removed from V and 2 bases from J, the gap between germline ends came to 16 bases. The CDR3 spans 16 residues. Germline CDR1 and CDR2: SEHNR and FQNEAQ (reference sequence). The CDR3 here is CASSRRGGQAYNEQFF. CDR3 sequence (DNA): TGTGCCAGCAGCAGACGGGGGGGACAGGCCTACAATGAGCAGTTCTTC.

This clonotype was observed at least ten times. The rearrangement links TRBV19 to TRBJ2-2, with 13 bases fitting TRBD2. V was clipped by 4 bases and J by 5 bases; unmatched bases: 4. The CDR3 has 16 residues. Germline CDR1 LNHDA, CDR2 SQIVND (reference sequence). CDR3 nucleotides: TGTGCCAGTAGTAGACTAGCGGGGGGTCCGACCGGGGAGCTGTTTTTT. It yields the protein CASSRLAGGPTGELFF.

The genes are TRBV29-1 and TRBJ2-5; D may be TRBD1 (6 bases). V was trimmed by 7 bases and J by 5 bases, leaving 23 bases between them. Germline V lookup: CDR1 SQVTM, CDR2 ANQGSEA. The CDR3 loop spans 15 amino acids. In DNA form, the CDR3 reads TGCAGCGCCAAGCCGGGACATGTCGATTCGGAGACCCAGTACTTC. This translates into CSAKPGHVDSETQYF.

This clonotype was seen repeatedly, ten times or more. V is TRBV5-4 and J is TRBJ1-1; D gene ambiguous. CDR1 and CDR2 from the germline V gene are SGHNT and YYREEE (reference sequence). The CDR3 spans 14 residues. Trimming removed 3 bases at V and 4 bases at J, with 13 bases between. The CDR3 region has the DNA TGTGCCAGCAGCTCAACCTATACTCTCACTGAAGCTTTCTTT. It is translated as CASSSTYTLTEAFF.

This clonotype was recorded once. A single base separates this from a much larger clone, so it may be a read error. The V and J genes are TRBV29-1 and TRBJ1-1; tentatively, D is TRBD1 (5 bases). This CDR3 region has 15 residues. Germline assignment: CDR1 SQVTM and CDR2 ANQGSEA. The CDR3 protein is CIVEGGAGMNTEAFF. The CDR3 bases are TGCATCGTTGAGGGTGGGGCAGGGATGAACACTGAAGCTTTCTTT.

This clonotype was counted only a few times. This sequence joins TRBV3-1 and TRBJ1-1; no firm D call. Trimming removed 2 bases from V and 1 base from J, with 8 bases in between. Germline values: CDR1 LGHDT, CDR2 YNNKEL (reference sequence). This CDR3 is built from 14 residues. CDR3 DNA: TGTGCCAGCAGCCAACCTAATAGGAACACTGAAGCTTTCTTT. Encoded protein: CASSQPNRNTEAFF.

Points on this clonotype: This may come from a read error, since a much larger clone is one base off. The chain is built from TRBV10-3 and TRBJ1-2, with D possibly being TRBD1 (5 bases). This CDR3 region has 15 residues. Germline V lookup: CDR1 ENHRY, CDR2 SYGVKD. V gave up 6 bases and J gave up 4 bases, with 18 bases separating them. The CDR3 DNA is TGTGCCATCAGGACCGCCGGGACGGGAGGCTATGGCTACACCTTC. The encoded protein is CAIRTAGTGGYGYTF.